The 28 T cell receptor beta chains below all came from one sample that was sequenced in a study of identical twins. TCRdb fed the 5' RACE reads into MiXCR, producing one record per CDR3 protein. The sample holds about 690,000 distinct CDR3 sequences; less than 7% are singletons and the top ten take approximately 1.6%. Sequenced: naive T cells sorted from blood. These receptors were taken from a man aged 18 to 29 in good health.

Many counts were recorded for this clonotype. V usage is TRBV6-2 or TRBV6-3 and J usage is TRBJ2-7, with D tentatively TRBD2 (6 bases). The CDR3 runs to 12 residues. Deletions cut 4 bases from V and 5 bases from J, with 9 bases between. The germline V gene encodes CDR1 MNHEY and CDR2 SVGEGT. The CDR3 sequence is CASSFGSNEQYF. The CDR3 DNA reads TGTGCCAGCAGTTTCGGGAGCAACGAGCAGTACTTC.

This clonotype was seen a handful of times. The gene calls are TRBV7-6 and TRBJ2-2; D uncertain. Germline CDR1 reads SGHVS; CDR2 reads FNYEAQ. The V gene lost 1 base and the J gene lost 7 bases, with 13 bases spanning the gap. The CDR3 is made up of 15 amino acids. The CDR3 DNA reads TGTGCCAGCAGCTTAGGATTGGGGTCGGACGGGGAGCTGTTTTTT. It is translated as CASSLGLGSDGELFF.

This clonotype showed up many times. Here the CDR3 reads CASSPRGNNEQFF. The CDR3 coding sequence is TGTGCCAGCAGCCCCCGAGGAAACAATGAGCAGTTCTTC. This sequence joins TRBV27 and TRBJ2-1; no firm D call. Germline CDR1 and CDR2: MNHEY and SMNVEV (reference sequence). Trimming cost V 6 bases and J 5 bases, with 11 bases left between them. This CDR3 has 13 residues.

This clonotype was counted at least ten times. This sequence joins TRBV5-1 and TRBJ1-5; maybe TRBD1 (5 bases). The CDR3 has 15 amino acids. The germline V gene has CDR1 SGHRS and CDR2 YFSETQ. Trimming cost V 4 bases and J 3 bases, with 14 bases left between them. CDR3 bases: TGCGCCAGCAGCCCTGGGGTAGGGGACAATCAGCCCCAGCATTTT. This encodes CASSPGVGDNQPQHF.

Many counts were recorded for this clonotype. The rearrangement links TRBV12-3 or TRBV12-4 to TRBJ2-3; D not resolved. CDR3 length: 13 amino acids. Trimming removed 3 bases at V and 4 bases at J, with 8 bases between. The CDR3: CASSFYRSDTQYF. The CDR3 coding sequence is TGTGCCAGCAGTTTTTATAGGTCAGATACGCAGTATTTT.

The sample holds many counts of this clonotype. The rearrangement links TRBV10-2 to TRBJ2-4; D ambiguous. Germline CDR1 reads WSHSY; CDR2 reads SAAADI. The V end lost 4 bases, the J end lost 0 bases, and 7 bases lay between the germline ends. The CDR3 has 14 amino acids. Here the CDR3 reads CASSVQVAKNIQYF. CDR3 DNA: TGCGCCAGCAGTGTTCAAGTAGCCAAAAACATTCAGTACTTC.

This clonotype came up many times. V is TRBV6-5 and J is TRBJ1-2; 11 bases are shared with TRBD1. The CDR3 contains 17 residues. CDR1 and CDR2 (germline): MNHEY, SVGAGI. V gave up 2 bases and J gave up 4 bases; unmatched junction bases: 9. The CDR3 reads CASSYPLKGQGGYGYTF. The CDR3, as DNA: TGTGCCAGCAGTTACCCCCTTAAGGGACAGGGGGGCTATGGCTACACCTTC.

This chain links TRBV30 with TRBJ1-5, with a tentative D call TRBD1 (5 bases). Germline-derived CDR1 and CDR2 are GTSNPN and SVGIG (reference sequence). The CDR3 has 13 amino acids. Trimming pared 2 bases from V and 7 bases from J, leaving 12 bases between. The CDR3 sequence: CAWSMGVGQPQHF. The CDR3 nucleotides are TGTGCCTGGAGTATGGGGGTAGGGCAGCCCCAGCATTTT.

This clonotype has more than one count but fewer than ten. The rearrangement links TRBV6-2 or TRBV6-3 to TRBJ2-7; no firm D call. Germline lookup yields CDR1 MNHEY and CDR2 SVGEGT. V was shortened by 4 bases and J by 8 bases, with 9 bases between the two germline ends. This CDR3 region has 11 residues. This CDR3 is CASSSGFQQYF. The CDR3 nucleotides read TGTGCCAGCAGTTCCGGGTTTCAGCAGTACTTC.

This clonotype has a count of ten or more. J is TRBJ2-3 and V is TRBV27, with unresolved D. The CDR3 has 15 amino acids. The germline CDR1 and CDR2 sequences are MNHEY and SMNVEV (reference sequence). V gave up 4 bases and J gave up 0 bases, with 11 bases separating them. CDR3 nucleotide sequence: TGTGCCAGCAGTTCGGAGTGGGGTAGCACAGATACGCAGTATTTT. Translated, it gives CASSSEWGSTDTQYF.

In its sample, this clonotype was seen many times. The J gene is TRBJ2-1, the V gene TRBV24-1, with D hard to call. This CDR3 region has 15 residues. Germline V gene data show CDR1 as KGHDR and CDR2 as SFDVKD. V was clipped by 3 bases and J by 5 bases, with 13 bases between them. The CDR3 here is CATSDVLGNHNEQFF. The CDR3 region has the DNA TGTGCCACCAGTGATGTTTTAGGTAATCACAATGAGCAGTTCTTC.

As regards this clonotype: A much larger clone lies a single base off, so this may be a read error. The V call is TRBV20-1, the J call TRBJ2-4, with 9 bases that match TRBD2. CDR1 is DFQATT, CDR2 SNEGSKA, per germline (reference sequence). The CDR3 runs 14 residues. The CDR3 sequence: CSARDGGRGNVQYF. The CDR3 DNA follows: TGCAGTGCTAGAGATGGCGGGAGGGGAAACGTTCAGTACTTC.

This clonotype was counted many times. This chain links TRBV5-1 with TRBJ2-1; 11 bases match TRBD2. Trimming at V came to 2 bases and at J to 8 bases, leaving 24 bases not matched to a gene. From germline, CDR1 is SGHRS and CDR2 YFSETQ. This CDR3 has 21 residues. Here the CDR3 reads CASSLGRGLKSGTSGQDEQFF. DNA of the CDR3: TGCGCCAGCAGCTTAGGCAGGGGGCTCAAATCCGGGACTAGCGGCCAGGATGAGCAGTTCTTC.

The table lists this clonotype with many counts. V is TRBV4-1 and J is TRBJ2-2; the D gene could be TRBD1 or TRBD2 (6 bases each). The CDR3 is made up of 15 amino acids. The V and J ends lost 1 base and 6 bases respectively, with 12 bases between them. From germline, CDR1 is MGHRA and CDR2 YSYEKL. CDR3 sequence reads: CASSQVSRGAGELFF. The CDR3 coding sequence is TGCGCCAGCAGCCAAGTGTCGAGGGGGGCCGGGGAGCTGTTTTTT.

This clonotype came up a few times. The CDR3 here is CAISEGTGANYGYTF. The CDR3 DNA reads TGTGCCATCAGTGAGGGGACAGGAGCTAACTATGGCTACACCTTC. The rearrangement uses TRBV10-3 and TRBJ1-2; 8 positions match TRBD1. CDR1 is ENHRY, CDR2 SYGVKD, per germline. Trimming took 2 bases from V and 0 from J; bases not matched to a gene: 2. CDR3 length equals 15 residues.

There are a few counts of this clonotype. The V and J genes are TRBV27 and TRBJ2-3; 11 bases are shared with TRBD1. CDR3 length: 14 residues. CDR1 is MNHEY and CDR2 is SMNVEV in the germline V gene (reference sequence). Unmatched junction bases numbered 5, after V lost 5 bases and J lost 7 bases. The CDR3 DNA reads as TGTGCCAGCAGTCCGCGGACAGGGGGCAATACGCAGTATTTT. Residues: CASSPRTGGNTQYF.

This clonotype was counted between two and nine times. The CDR3 nucleotides are TGTGCCAGCGAGCTCTACAGGGGCGGAGATACGCAGTATTTT. Amino acids: CASELYRGGDTQYF. This chain joins TRBV12-3 or TRBV12-4 and TRBJ2-3, with 7 bases fitting TRBD1. The CDR3 spans 14 residues. V trimming: 8 bases; J trimming: 5 bases; junction bases outside the gene matches: 10.

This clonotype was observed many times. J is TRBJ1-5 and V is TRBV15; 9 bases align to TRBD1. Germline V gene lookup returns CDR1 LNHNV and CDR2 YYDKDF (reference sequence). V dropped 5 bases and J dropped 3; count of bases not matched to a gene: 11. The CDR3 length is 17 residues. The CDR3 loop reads CATSFFARDRVNQPQHF. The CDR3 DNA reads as TGTGCCACCAGCTTCTTTGCTAGGGACAGGGTCAATCAGCCCCAGCATTTT.

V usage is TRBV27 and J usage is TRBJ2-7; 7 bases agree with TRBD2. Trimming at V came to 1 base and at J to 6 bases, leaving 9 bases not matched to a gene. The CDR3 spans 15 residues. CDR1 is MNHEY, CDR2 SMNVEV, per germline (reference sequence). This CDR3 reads CASSLWASGSGEQYF. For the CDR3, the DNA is TGTGCCAGCAGTTTATGGGCTAGCGGTAGCGGCGAGCAGTACTTC.

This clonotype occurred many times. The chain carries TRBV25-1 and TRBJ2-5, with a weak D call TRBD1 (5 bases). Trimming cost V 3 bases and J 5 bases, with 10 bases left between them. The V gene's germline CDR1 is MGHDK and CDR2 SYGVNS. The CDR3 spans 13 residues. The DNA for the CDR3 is TGTGCCAGCAGTGAGGCAGGGAAGGAGACCCAGTACTTC. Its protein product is CASSEAGKETQYF.

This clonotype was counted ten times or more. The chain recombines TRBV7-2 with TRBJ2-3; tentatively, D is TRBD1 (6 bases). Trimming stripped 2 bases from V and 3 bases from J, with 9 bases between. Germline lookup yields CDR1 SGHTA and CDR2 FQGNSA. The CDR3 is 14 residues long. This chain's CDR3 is CASSLLGQTDTQYF. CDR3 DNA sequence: TGTGCCAGCAGCTTACTTGGACAGACAGATACGCAGTATTTT.

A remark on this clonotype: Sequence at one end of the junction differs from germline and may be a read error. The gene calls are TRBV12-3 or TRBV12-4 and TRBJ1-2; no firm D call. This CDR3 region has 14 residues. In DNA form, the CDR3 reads TGTGCCAGCAGTTTTTCGACCCTTGGCTATAGCTACACCTTC. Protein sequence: CASSFSTLGYSYTF.

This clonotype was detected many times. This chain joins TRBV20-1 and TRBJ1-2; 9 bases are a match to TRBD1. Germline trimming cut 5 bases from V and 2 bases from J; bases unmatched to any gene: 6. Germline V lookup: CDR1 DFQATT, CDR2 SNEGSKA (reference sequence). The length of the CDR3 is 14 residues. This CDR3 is CSAYPGQGNYGYTF. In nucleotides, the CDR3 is TGCAGTGCTTACCCGGGACAGGGAAACTATGGCTACACCTTC.

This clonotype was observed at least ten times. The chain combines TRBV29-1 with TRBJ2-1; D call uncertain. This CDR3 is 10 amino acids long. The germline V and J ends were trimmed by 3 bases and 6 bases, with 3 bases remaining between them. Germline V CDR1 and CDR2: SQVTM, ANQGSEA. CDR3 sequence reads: CSVERNEQFF. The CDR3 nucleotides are TGCAGCGTTGAGCGCAATGAGCAGTTCTTC.

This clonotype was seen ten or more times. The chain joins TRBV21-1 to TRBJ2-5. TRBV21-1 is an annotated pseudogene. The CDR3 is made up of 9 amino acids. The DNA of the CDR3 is TGTGCCAGCAAAGAGACCCAGTACTTC. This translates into CASKETQYF.

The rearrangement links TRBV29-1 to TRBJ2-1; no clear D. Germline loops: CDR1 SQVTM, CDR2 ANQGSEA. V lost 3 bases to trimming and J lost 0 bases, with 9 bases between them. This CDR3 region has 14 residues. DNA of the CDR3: TGCAGCGTTGAGGGCGGCCACTCCTACAATGAGCAGTTCTTC. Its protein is CSVEGGHSYNEQFF.

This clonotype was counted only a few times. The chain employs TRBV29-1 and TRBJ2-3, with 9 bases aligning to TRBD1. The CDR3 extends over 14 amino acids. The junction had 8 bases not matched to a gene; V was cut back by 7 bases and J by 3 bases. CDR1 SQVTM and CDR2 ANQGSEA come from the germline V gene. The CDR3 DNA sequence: TGCAGCGCCCCGGGACAGGGCAGGACAGATACGCAGTATTTT. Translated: CSAPGQGRTDTQYF.

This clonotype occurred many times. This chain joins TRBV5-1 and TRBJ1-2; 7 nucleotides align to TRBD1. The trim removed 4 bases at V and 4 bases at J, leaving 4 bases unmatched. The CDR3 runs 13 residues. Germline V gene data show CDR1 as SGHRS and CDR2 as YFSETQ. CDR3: CASSGGQTYGYTF. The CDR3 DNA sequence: TGCGCCAGCAGCGGGGGACAGACCTATGGCTACACCTTC. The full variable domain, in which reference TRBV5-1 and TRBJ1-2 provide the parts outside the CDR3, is KAGVTQTPRYLIKTRGQQVTLSCSPISGHRSVSWYQQTPGQGLQFLFEYFSETQRNKGNFPGRFSGRQFSNSRSEMNVSTLELGDSALYLCASSGGQTYGYTFGSGTRLTVV.